Each of the 14 T cell receptor beta chains below was sequenced from the same sample in a study of long-term antiretroviral therapy in people with HIV (dated by TCRdb to the early 2020s). The immunoSEQ hsTCRB v3.0 assay was used at survey level resolution to sequence the TRB variable region. In its TCRdb copy, this immuneACCESS table keeps in-frame sequences only and misses some clones. Where compared with another copy, unresolved V genes explain less than half of these, and the others have no known cause. This sample lists around 15,000 clones; around 89% were detected once. The ten largest clones add up to around 12% of the sample. The sequenced sample was unsorted PBMCs, obtained 0.7 years before starting antiretroviral therapy. Receptor source: a man between 50 and 59 years old with HIV.

This chain connects TRBV4-3 to TRBJ1-1, with 9 bases lining up with TRBD1. Germline CDR1 LGHNA, CDR2 YSLEER. J lost 2 bases, V lost 0 bases, and 13 bases had no gene match. This CDR3 region has 19 residues. CDR3 region: CASSQDQGTGLPINTEAFF. The CDR3 nucleotides are TGCGCCAGCAGCCAAGATCAGGGGACAGGGTTACCTATAAACACTGAAGCTTTCTTT.

The chain employs TRBV27 and TRBJ1-1, with D uncertain. Per the germline V gene, CDR1 is MNHEY and CDR2 is SMNVEV (reference sequence). This CDR3 region has 16 residues. V was clipped by 3 bases and J by 1 base, with 15 bases between them. This CDR3 reads CASSFSARQTNTEAFF. The CDR3, as DNA: TGTGCCAGCAGTTTTAGTGCCCGGCAGACGAACACTGAAGCTTTCTTT.

The chain recombines TRBV5-6 with TRBJ1-1, with a possible D match to TRBD1 (5 bases). The CDR3 has 15 residues. The ends were cut back, 0 bases at V and 4 bases at J, with 13 bases in the middle. Looked up from germline, CDR1 is SGHDT and CDR2 is YYEEEE. The DNA for the CDR3 is TGTGCCAGCAGCTTGGAGCGGGGCTTGAGCACTGAAGCTTTCTTT. It codes for CASSLERGLSTEAFF.

This sequence joins TRBV7-7 and TRBJ2-2, with D perhaps TRBD2 (7 bases). V lost 5 bases and J 6 bases, leaving 16 bases between the germline ends. CDR3 length equals 15 residues. Germline assignment: CDR1 SSHAT and CDR2 FNYEAQ (reference sequence). CDR3 nucleotide sequence: TGTGCCAGCAGCGGGGGGGCAGGAGGAGCCGGGGAGCTGTTTTTT. This translates into CASSGGAGGAGELFF.

This chain links TRBV10-3 with TRBJ2-7; D unclear. Trimming stripped 5 bases from V and 3 bases from J, with 17 bases between. Germline V lookup: CDR1 ENHRY, CDR2 SYGVKD. The CDR3 contains 15 residues. In DNA form, the CDR3 reads TGTGCCATCAGTCCACCTGGAGCACGGAACTACGAGCAGTACTTC. Translation gives CAISPPGARNYEQYF.

This rearrangement joins TRBV11-1 to TRBJ1-1, with no clear D. Germline V gives CDR1 SGHAT, CDR2 FQDESV (reference sequence). The CDR3 extends over 13 amino acids. Trimming left V 5 bases short and J 5 bases short, with 12 bases between. CDR3 in amino acids: CASSPRGGTEAFF. In DNA, the CDR3 is TGTGCCAGCAGCCCCCGAGGAGGGACTGAAGCTTTCTTT.

V is TRBV9 and J is TRBJ1-2; D is undetermined. Trimming took off 2 bases at V and 4 bases at J, with 18 bases between the two ends. The CDR3 sequence is 16 residues long. The germline V gene has CDR1 SGDLS and CDR2 YYNGEE. CDR3 in DNA: TGTGCCAGCAGCGTGGACCCCGGGGAGGCATCCTATGGCTACACCTTC. This codes for CASSVDPGEASYGYTF.

This clone was counted only a few times. This chain links TRBV11-1 with TRBJ1-1; D call uncertain. Germline CDR1 reads SGHAT; CDR2 reads FQDESV (reference sequence). V was cut by 0 bases and J by 8 bases, with 13 bases left in between. The CDR3 contains 14 residues. This chain's CDR3 is CASSLALAGLEAFF. The DNA for the CDR3 is TGTGCCAGCAGCTTAGCTCTAGCAGGTCTAGAAGCTTTCTTT.

The V gene is TRBV29-1, the J gene TRBJ1-2; D gene unclear. Between the trimmed V and J ends, which lost 7 bases and 6 bases, there was a span of 12 bases. This CDR3 comprises 11 residues. Germline V CDR1 and CDR2: SQVTM, ANQGSEA. The CDR3 loop reads CSAGNGDGYTF. In DNA form, the CDR3 reads TGCAGCGCCGGGAACGGCGATGGCTACACCTTC.

This chain joins TRBV7-2 and TRBJ2-1, with 9 bases fitting TRBD2. The CDR3 is made up of 15 amino acids. Losses at the gene ends were 4 bases for V and 5 bases for J; bases not matched to a gene: 6. Per germline, CDR1 SGHTA and CDR2 FQGNSA. This CDR3 reads CASSSLAGDNNEQFF. CDR3 coding DNA: TGTGCCAGCAGCTCCTTAGCGGGGGATAACAATGAGCAGTTCTTC.

The chain has TRBV5-5 and TRBJ2-7, with D perhaps TRBD1 (5 bases). V lost 0 bases, J lost 4 bases, and 23 bases lay in between. CDR1 and CDR2 (germline): SGHKS, YYEKEE (reference sequence). This CDR3 spans 18 amino acids. The CDR3 reads CASSLASTGNLNLYEQYF. CDR3 sequence (DNA): TGTGCCAGCAGCTTGGCCAGTACAGGCAATCTGAACCTTTACGAGCAGTACTTC.

This clone was recorded once. V gene TRBV30 combines with J gene TRBJ2-2, with D perhaps matching TRBD2 (6 bases). V dropped 5 bases and J dropped 4 bases, with 14 bases sitting between them. CDR3 length: 14 residues. Germline CDR1 is GTSNPN and CDR2 is SVGIG (reference sequence). This CDR3 is CAWALGLSTGELFF. The CDR3 DNA reads TGTGCCTGGGCCTTGGGACTCAGCACCGGGGAGCTGTTTTTT.

V is TRBV29-1 and J is TRBJ2-5; the D gene is possibly TRBD1 (5 bases). This CDR3 spans 11 amino acids. The V gene's germline CDR1 is SQVTM and CDR2 ANQGSEA. The V end was cut by 4 bases, the J end by 5 bases, with 8 bases between. CDR3 loop: CSVAGLETQYF. The CDR3 bases are TGCAGCGTTGCAGGGTTGGAGACCCAGTACTTC.

V usage is TRBV5-1 and J usage is TRBJ2-1; no reliable D call. CDR3 length: 14 residues. CDR1 is SGHRS, CDR2 YFSETQ, per germline. Trimming stripped 0 bases from V and 8 bases from J, with 12 bases between. The DNA for the CDR3 is TGCGCCAGCAGCTTGGCCGCCACCGCCCATGAGCAGTTCTTC. Protein product: CASSLAATAHEQFF.